Listed below are T cell receptor beta chains from one sample, sequenced in a study of T cells in Graves' hyperthyroidism and ophthalmopathy. TCRdb processed the multiplex PCR reads anew with MiXCR; each CDR3 protein has one entry. The data hold approximately 600,000 distinct CDR3 sequences, with less than 25% observed a single time. Sequencing was performed on blood. The source of these receptors is a man under 40 with Graves' ophthalmopathy. Both conserved end residues are part of each CDR3. The order of the fields is D gene, J gene, V gene, clone size, CDR3 DNA, CDR3 protein. D genes are given only for firm matches. Only some rows state a clone size, as once, few, many or a class for expanded clones.

d_call: .
j_call: TRBJ2-5
v_call: TRBV7-9
clone_size: few
cdr3_nt: TGTGCCAGCAGCTTTAGGCTGATTGGGACCCAGTACTTC
cdr3_aa: CASSFRLIGTQYF

d_call: .
j_call: TRBJ2-7
v_call: TRBV6-1
clone_size: many
cdr3_nt: TGTGCCAGCACCCCCGAAGGGCTCAGCCCTTACGAGCAGTACTTC
cdr3_aa: CASTPEGLSPYEQYF

d_call: .
j_call: TRBJ2-1
v_call: TRBV11-1
clone_size: .
cdr3_nt: TGTGCCAGCAACCCGGGACTGAACAATGAGCAGTTCTTC
cdr3_aa: CASNPGLNNEQFF

d_call: TRBD2
j_call: TRBJ2-1
v_call: TRBV5-1
clone_size: many
cdr3_nt: TGCGCCAGCAGCCCTGGCATAGGGACTAGCGGGAGGGCACGGAATGAGCAGTTCTTC
cdr3_aa: CASSPGIGTSGRARNEQFF

d_call: .
j_call: TRBJ2-3
v_call: TRBV27
clone_size: .
cdr3_nt: TGTGCCAACAGTTTATCTAGTCTAGATACGCAGTATTTT
cdr3_aa: CANSLSSLDTQYF

d_call: TRBD1
j_call: TRBJ2-5
v_call: TRBV9
clone_size: few
cdr3_nt: TGTGCCAGCAGCGGACAGGGTGAAGAGACCCAGTACTTC
cdr3_aa: CASSGQGEETQYF

d_call: .
j_call: TRBJ1-1
v_call: TRBV19
clone_size: .
cdr3_nt: TGTGCCAGTAGTGGGGGCTGGGGCACTGAAGCTTTCTTT
cdr3_aa: CASSGGWGTEAFF

d_call: .
j_call: TRBJ2-7
v_call: TRBV28
clone_size: .
cdr3_nt: TGTGCCAGCAGAACCTCCGGACTGGCATTAGGCGGGAACGAGCAGTACTTC
cdr3_aa: CASRTSGLALGGNEQYF

d_call: .
j_call: TRBJ2-5
v_call: TRBV7-2
clone_size: many
cdr3_nt: TGTGCCAGCAGCCAACGAGAAGGGGAGACCCAGTACTTC
cdr3_aa: CASSQREGETQYF

d_call: TRBD1
j_call: TRBJ1-3
v_call: TRBV5-8
clone_size: .
cdr3_nt: TGTGCCAGCAGCTCTCTACAGGGGATCTCTGGAAACACCATATATTTT
cdr3_aa: CASSSLQGISGNTIYF

d_call: TRBD2
j_call: TRBJ2-7
v_call: TRBV28
clone_size: many
cdr3_nt: TGTGCCAGCAGTTTTGCGGGGGAATCCTACGAGCAGTACTTC
cdr3_aa: CASSFAGESYEQYF

d_call: TRBD2
j_call: TRBJ2-3
v_call: TRBV5-4
clone_size: .
cdr3_nt: TGTGCCAGCAGCTTCCGACTAGCGGGCCCCACAGATACGCAGTATTTT
cdr3_aa: CASSFRLAGPTDTQYF

d_call: TRBD2
j_call: TRBJ2-3
v_call: TRBV30
clone_size: few
cdr3_nt: TGTGCCTGGACTAGCGGGAGGGCAGATACGCAGTATTTT
cdr3_aa: CAWTSGRADTQYF

d_call: .
j_call: TRBJ2-6
v_call: TRBV30
clone_size: .
cdr3_nt: TGTGCCAGTACCTTAGACTCTGGGGCCAACGTCCTGACTTTC
cdr3_aa: CASTLDSGANVLTF

d_call: TRBD2
j_call: TRBJ2-7
v_call: TRBV4-1
clone_size: .
cdr3_nt: TGCGCCAGCAGCCAAGCCCCACTAGCGGGAGTTGACGAGCAGTACTTC
cdr3_aa: CASSQAPLAGVDEQYF

d_call: TRBD1
j_call: TRBJ2-6
v_call: TRBV2
clone_size: .
cdr3_nt: TGTGCCAGCAGTGAACCCTCAGGGGGCAGTGGGGCCAACGTCCTGACTTTC
cdr3_aa: CASSEPSGGSGANVLTF

d_call: .
j_call: TRBJ2-1
v_call: TRBV28
clone_size: .
cdr3_nt: TGTGCCAGCAGTGGAGGTGTGGACTACAATGAGCAGTTCTTC
cdr3_aa: CASSGGVDYNEQFF

d_call: .
j_call: TRBJ2-7
v_call: TRBV10-3
clone_size: few
cdr3_nt: TGTGCCATCAGTGAACAGTCCTACGAGCAGTACTTC
cdr3_aa: CAISEQSYEQYF

d_call: TRBD1
j_call: TRBJ1-4
v_call: TRBV27
clone_size: many
cdr3_nt: TGTGCCAGCAGTCGGAGGGGGCGGGGTAATGAAAAACTGTTTTTT
cdr3_aa: CASSRRGRGNEKLFF

d_call: .
j_call: TRBJ1-1
v_call: TRBV2
clone_size: many
cdr3_nt: TGTGCCAGCAGTAATCAGGGTAGCACTGAAGCTTTCTTT
cdr3_aa: CASSNQGSTEAFF

d_call: .
j_call: TRBJ2-1
v_call: TRBV20-1
clone_size: .
cdr3_nt: TGCAGTGCACGGGTATCAGGACCTTACAATGAGCAGTTCTTC
cdr3_aa: CSARVSGPYNEQFF

d_call: TRBD1
j_call: TRBJ1-5
v_call: TRBV15
clone_size: .
cdr3_nt: TGTGCCACCAGCCGACCCGGGACAGAGTTTCGCAATCAGCCCCAGCATTTT
cdr3_aa: CATSRPGTEFRNQPQHF

d_call: TRBD2
j_call: TRBJ2-1
v_call: TRBV20-1
clone_size: .
cdr3_nt: TGCAGTGCCCCGGGACTAGCGGGAGGTCCCAATGAGCAGTTCTTC
cdr3_aa: CSAPGLAGGPNEQFF

d_call: .
j_call: TRBJ1-1
v_call: TRBV5-6
clone_size: few
cdr3_nt: TGTGCCAGCAGCTTGGTAGCGTCGGGGAACACTGAAGCTTTCTTT
cdr3_aa: CASSLVASGNTEAFF

d_call: .
j_call: TRBJ1-2
v_call: TRBV19
clone_size: few
cdr3_nt: TGTGCCACCTACTCCTATGGCTACACCTTC
cdr3_aa: CATYSYGYTF

d_call: .
j_call: TRBJ2-1
v_call: TRBV2
clone_size: few
cdr3_nt: TGTGCCAGCAGTGGTAGTGGGCGGTCCTACAATGAGCAGTTCTTC
cdr3_aa: CASSGSGRSYNEQFF

d_call: .
j_call: TRBJ1-2
v_call: TRBV7-2
clone_size: .
cdr3_nt: TGTGCCAGCAGCTTACAATCAGGGCCCAACTATGGCTACACCTTC
cdr3_aa: CASSLQSGPNYGYTF

d_call: TRBD2
j_call: TRBJ2-2
v_call: TRBV19
clone_size: .
cdr3_nt: TGTGCCAGTAGTATTGGCCTAGCGGGAATCGGCGGGGAGCTGTTTTTT
cdr3_aa: CASSIGLAGIGGELFF

d_call: .
j_call: TRBJ1-4
v_call: TRBV20-1
clone_size: few
cdr3_nt: TGCAGTGCTTATTCGGCGCAGGGCAATGAAAAACTGTTTTTT
cdr3_aa: CSAYSAQGNEKLFF

d_call: .
j_call: TRBJ1-2
v_call: TRBV6-1
clone_size: few
cdr3_nt: TGTGCCTCGGCAGGGGCTAACTATGGCTACACCTTC
cdr3_aa: CASAGANYGYTF

d_call: .
j_call: TRBJ1-5
v_call: TRBV18
clone_size: .
cdr3_nt: TGTGCCAGCTCACTCCGGGACGCTAGCAATCAGCCCCAGCATTTT
cdr3_aa: CASSLRDASNQPQHF

d_call: .
j_call: TRBJ1-1
v_call: TRBV2
clone_size: .
cdr3_nt: TGTGCCAGCAGTGAAAAATTTGGATTTAACACTGAAGCTTTCTTT
cdr3_aa: CASSEKFGFNTEAFF

d_call: TRBD1
j_call: TRBJ1-1
v_call: TRBV7-8
clone_size: few
cdr3_nt: TGTGCCAGCAGCTTAGCGGGACAGGGGATGGGGCAGGACACTGAAGCTTTCTTT
cdr3_aa: CASSLAGQGMGQDTEAFF

d_call: TRBD2
j_call: TRBJ2-1
v_call: TRBV6-1
clone_size: .
cdr3_nt: TGTGCCAGCAGCCGAGCTAGCGGGAGTGGGTTTGAGCAGTTCTTC
cdr3_aa: CASSRASGSGFEQFF

d_call: .
j_call: TRBJ2-7
v_call: TRBV28
clone_size: many
cdr3_nt: TGTGCCAGCAGAAGACAGAGGCAGGCGGAGCAGTACTTC
cdr3_aa: CASRRQRQAEQYF

d_call: .
j_call: TRBJ1-2
v_call: TRBV12-3/TRBV12-4
clone_size: .
cdr3_nt: TGTGCCAGCACCCCCCCGGGGCGCGGCTACACCTTC
cdr3_aa: CASTPPGRGYTF

d_call: .
j_call: TRBJ2-3
v_call: TRBV4-1
clone_size: .
cdr3_nt: TGCGCCAGCAGCCAGATGACAGCAGATACGCAGTATTTT
cdr3_aa: CASSQMTADTQYF

d_call: .
j_call: TRBJ1-6
v_call: TRBV11-2
clone_size: many
cdr3_nt: TGTGCCAGCAGCTTAGATATCGGCAGGGACGGGTCACCCCTCCACTTT
cdr3_aa: CASSLDIGRDGSPLHF

d_call: TRBD2
j_call: TRBJ2-1
v_call: TRBV7-3
clone_size: few
cdr3_nt: TGTGCCAGCAGCTTAACCCCTAGCGGGTACAATGAGCAGTTCTTC
cdr3_aa: CASSLTPSGYNEQFF

d_call: TRBD2
j_call: TRBJ2-3
v_call: TRBV20-1
clone_size: few
cdr3_nt: TGCAGTGCTGGGCCTAGCGGGAGTTTCGATACGCAGTATTTT
cdr3_aa: CSAGPSGSFDTQYF